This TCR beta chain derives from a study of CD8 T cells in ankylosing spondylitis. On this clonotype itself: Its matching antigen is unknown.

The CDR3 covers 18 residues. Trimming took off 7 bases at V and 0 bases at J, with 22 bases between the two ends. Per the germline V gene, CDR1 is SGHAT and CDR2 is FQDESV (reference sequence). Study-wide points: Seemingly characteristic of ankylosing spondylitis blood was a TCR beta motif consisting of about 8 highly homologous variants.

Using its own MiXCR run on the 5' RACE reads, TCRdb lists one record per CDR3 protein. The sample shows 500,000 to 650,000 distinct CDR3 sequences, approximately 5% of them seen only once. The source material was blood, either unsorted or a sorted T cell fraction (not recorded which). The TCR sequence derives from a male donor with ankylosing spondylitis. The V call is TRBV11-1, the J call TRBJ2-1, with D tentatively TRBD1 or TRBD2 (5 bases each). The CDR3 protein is CASTFPYPAGTSYNEQFF. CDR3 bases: TGTGCCAGCACCTTTCCCTACCCTGCAGGGACCTCCTACAATGAGCAGTTCTTC.